The source of this TCR beta chain is a study of chemoradiotherapy in HPV16-positive cancers. On this clone: The target antigen is unknown.

The protocol was immunoSEQ multiplex PCR, while the TCRdb copy is restricted to in-frame clones and leaves out a portion. The sample consists of tens of thousands of clones, 88% of them appearing once. Repertoires were sampled repeatedly during chemoradiotherapy. Germline-derived CDR1 and CDR2 are SGDLS and YYNGEE. CDR3 length: 14 residues. Trimming took off 0 bases at V and 1 base at J, with 4 bases between the two ends. Study-wide findings and caveats: Candidate HPV-specific clones and E7-related TCR motifs grew in tumor during treatment. Functional assays defining HPV-specific T cells used only two HPV16-positive patients.

This sequence was found in a human donor with HPV-associated anogenital cancer. This chain links TRBV9 with TRBJ2-2; D uncertain. The input for sequencing was blood, taken from a patient who underwent chemoradiotherapy. The DNA for the CDR3 is TGTGCCAGCAGCGTAGATGGGAACACCGGGGAGCTGTTTTTT. Amino acids: CASSVDGNTGELFF.